This T cell receptor (beta chain) was captured in a study of regulatory T cells in long-lasting Graves disease. This sample's time point: persistent/refractory GD, antithyroid drugs over 5 years with positive TRAb. Following extraction of RNA from PBMCs, that RNA was used to make the TCR library. Patients were from an endocrinology department in Xi'an, China. The CDR3 totals 16 residues. Losses at the gene ends were 6 bases for V and 2 bases for J; bases not matched to a gene: 6. This clonotype came up many times. The TCR beta library used iRepertoire HTBI primers with Arm-PCR amplification of CDR3. TCRdb redid the calling of the multiplex PCR reads with MiXCR, one entry per CDR3 protein. The table shows a few hundred thousand distinct CDR3 sequences, with 23% occurring only once.

The clonotype originates from a female donor with Graves disease. Here the sequenced sample was peripheral blood mononuclear cells (PBMCs), taken when the disease was refractory, from a patient treated with antithyroid drugs. The chain combines TRBV12-3 or TRBV12-4 with TRBJ2-2; 10 nucleotides line up with TRBD2. The CDR3: CASSASSGSNTGELFF. In DNA, the CDR3 is TGTGCCAGCAGCGCTTCTAGCGGGAGTAACACCGGGGAGCTGTTTTTT.